This passage covers 17 T cell receptor beta chains from one sample sequenced in a study of blood T cell repertoires in COVID-19. The method was immunoSEQ multiplex PCR; TCRdb's version includes in-frame clones alone and lacks a portion of them. Among approximately 90,000 clones listed, 70% to 80% were seen once. The specimen was peripheral blood. The source of these receptors is a human donor in a cohort sampled during active COVID-19.

V gene TRBV2 combines with J gene TRBJ1-1, with 9 bases fitting TRBD1. The junction had 7 bases not matched to a gene; V was cut back by 5 bases and J by 6 bases. The CDR3 has 14 amino acids. The germline CDR1 and CDR2 sequences are SNHLY and FYNNEI. CDR3 region: CASSKQGAVPEAFF. Written as DNA, the CDR3 is TGTGCCAGCAGTAAACAGGGGGCAGTCCCTGAAGCTTTCTTT. Filled out from reference TRBV2 and TRBJ1-1, the complete variable domain reads EPEVTQTPSHQVTQMGQEVILRCVPISNHLYFYWYRQILGQKVEFLVSFYNNEISEKSEIFDDQFSVERPDGSNFTLKIRSTKLEDSAMYFCASSKQGAVPEAFFGQGTRLTVV.

The chain couples TRBV5-1 to TRBJ1-4, with 7 nucleotides matching TRBD1. The trim removed 4 bases at V and 8 bases at J, leaving 8 bases unmatched. Germline CDR1 reads SGHRS; CDR2 reads YFSETQ. This CDR3 is built from 14 residues. The CDR3 bases are TGCGCCAGCAGCAGAGACAGGGAAAACGAAAAACTGTTTTTT. Protein: CASSRDRENEKLFF.

This chain's CDR3 is CASSPGQGMGGYTF. The CDR3 DNA reads as TGTGCCAGCAGTCCGGGACAGGGAATGGGTGGCTACACCTTC. The V and J genes are TRBV6-5 and TRBJ1-2; TRBD1 agrees at 9 bases. The germline V gene has CDR1 MNHEY and CDR2 SVGAGI. V was pared by 5 bases and J by 7 bases, with 8 bases of the junction left unmatched. The CDR3 length is 14 residues.

This chain links TRBV10-3 with TRBJ2-3, with 9 positions matching TRBD2. Germline V gene lookup returns CDR1 ENHRY and CDR2 SYGVKD. The length of the CDR3 is 15 residues. The J segment lost 5 bases and the V segment lost 5 bases, leaving 8 bases of the junction unmatched. The CDR3: CAISREAGGRDTQYF. CDR3 DNA sequence: TGTGCCATCAGTAGGGAAGCGGGAGGAAGAGATACGCAGTATTTT.

The V gene is TRBV19, the J gene TRBJ1-5; D is perhaps TRBD1 (5 bases). V gave up 1 base and J gave up 6 bases, with 13 bases separating them. CDR3 size: 15 residues. CDR1 and CDR2 (germline): LNHDA, SQIVND (reference sequence). The CDR3 here is CASSIGEGRFQPQHF. CDR3 DNA sequence: TGTGCCAGTAGTATAGGGGAGGGGAGGTTTCAGCCCCAGCATTTT. Full variable domain (missing parts from reference TRBV19 and TRBJ1-5): DGGITQSPKYLFRKEGQNVTLSCEQNLNHDAMYWYRQDPGQGLRLIYYSQIVNDFQKGDIAEGYSVSREKKESFPLTVTSAQKNPTAFYLCASSIGEGRFQPQHFGDGTRLSIL.

The rearrangement uses TRBV5-4 and TRBJ1-1, with TRBD1 as a possible D gene (5 bases). In germline, CDR1 is SGHNT, CDR2 YYREEE (reference sequence). V was trimmed by 4 bases and J by 6 bases, leaving 13 bases between them. There are 13 residues in the CDR3. Here the CDR3 DNA reads TGTGCCAGCAGCCGGGGGGTAGGCCCTGAAGCTTTCTTT. This codes for CASSRGVGPEAFF.

This clone occurred a few times. The rearrangement uses TRBV7-3 and TRBJ2-2; D uncertain. The CDR3 is 14 residues long. Germline V gene sequence: CDR1 SGHTA, CDR2 FQGTGA. V was shortened by 5 bases and J by 6 bases, with 13 bases between the two germline ends. The CDR3 sequence: CASSERHVAGELFF. CDR3 DNA sequence: TGTGCCAGCAGCGAAAGACACGTGGCCGGGGAGCTGTTTTTT. Together with reference TRBV7-3 and TRBJ2-2, the CDR3 gives the full variable domain: GAGVSQTPSNKVTEKGKYVELRCDPISGHTALYWYRQSLGQGPEFLIYFQGTGAADDSGLPNDRFFAVRPEGSVSTLKIQRTERGDSAVYLCASSERHVAGELFFGEGSRLTVL.

Only a few counts were recorded for this clone. Other DNA sequences within the sample encode an identical CDR3. The chain carries TRBV5-1 and TRBJ2-5, with 7 bases fitting TRBD2. Trimming took 4 bases from V and 3 from J; bases not matched to a gene: 3. The V gene's germline CDR1 is SGHRS and CDR2 YFSETQ. The length of the CDR3 is 13 residues. DNA of the CDR3: TGCGCCAGCAGCCGACTAGCAGAAGAGACCCAGTACTTC. Translating gives CASSRLAEETQYF. Drawing the rest from reference TRBV5-1 and TRBJ2-5, the complete variable domain is KAGVTQTPRYLIKTRGQQVTLSCSPISGHRSVSWYQQTPGQGLQFLFEYFSETQRNKGNFPGRFSGRQFSNSRSEMNVSTLELGDSALYLCASSRLAEETQYFGPGTRLLVL.

CDR3 DNA sequence: TGTGCCAGCAGCCTCGGGACAGGGAGGAACACCGGGGAGCTGTTTTTT. Amino acid sequence: CASSLGTGRNTGELFF. The chain links TRBV7-3 to TRBJ2-2; 9 bases are a match to TRBD1. This CDR3 has 16 amino acids. Germline values: CDR1 SGHTA, CDR2 FQGTGA. Trimming at V came to 5 bases and at J to 1 base, leaving 5 bases not matched to a gene. The full variable domain, with the rest looked up from reference TRBV7-3 and TRBJ2-2, is GAGVSQTPSNKVTEKGKYVELRCDPISGHTALYWYRQSLGQGPEFLIYFQGTGAADDSGLPNDRFFAVRPEGSVSTLKIQRTERGDSAVYLCASSLGTGRNTGELFFGEGSRLTVL.

This chain links TRBV5-6 with TRBJ2-2, with a possible D match to TRBD2 (6 bases). V lost 6 bases, J lost 7 bases, and 13 bases lay in between. Germline V lookup: CDR1 SGHDT, CDR2 YYEEEE. The CDR3 has 13 amino acids. The CDR3 nucleotides are TGTGCCAGCAATTACGGGAGTATCGGGGAGCTGTTTTTT. It is translated as CASNYGSIGELFF.

CDR3 sequence (DNA): TGCAGCGTTGAAGATGGTAACGTCGGGCAGTTCTTC. Translated: CSVEDGNVGQFF. The chain combines TRBV29-1 with TRBJ2-1; no reliable D call. Germline CDR1 SQVTM, CDR2 ANQGSEA. V was shortened by 0 bases and J by 12 bases, with 12 bases between the two germline ends. The CDR3 spans 12 residues.

A single count supports this clone. The CDR3 region is CASKGQGAWETQYF. In nucleotides, the CDR3 is TGCGCCAGCAAAGGACAGGGGGCCTGGGAGACCCAGTACTTC. This chain uses TRBV5-1 with TRBJ2-5; 11 bases fit TRBD1. The CDR3 is 14 residues long. Germline lookup yields CDR1 SGHRS and CDR2 YFSETQ. V shed 6 bases, J shed 5 bases, and the junction held 6 bases outside the gene matches.

The chain uses TRBV6-6 and TRBJ1-6; D unresolved. The V end lost 2 bases, the J end lost 9 bases, and 8 bases lay between the germline ends. CDR1 and CDR2 from the germline V gene are MNHNY and SVGAGI (reference sequence). The CDR3 contains 13 residues. The CDR3 nucleotides read TGTGCCAGCAGTTACCGCACCGGTTCACCCCTCCACTTT. This sequence encodes CASSYRTGSPLHF.

CDR3 in DNA: TGCGCCAGCAGCTTGAGGGCCGGCGTGGGGACTAGCGGGAGGTCGGATACGCAGTATTTT. Its translation: CASSLRAGVGTSGRSDTQYF. The rearrangement links TRBV5-1 to TRBJ2-3; TRBD2 aligns across 15 bases. Trimming removed 1 base from V and 6 bases from J; junction bases left unmatched: 15. Per germline, CDR1 SGHRS and CDR2 YFSETQ. The CDR3 has 20 residues. Based on the CDR3 plus reference TRBV5-1 and TRBJ2-3, the full variable domain is KAGVTQTPRYLIKTRGQQVTLSCSPISGHRSVSWYQQTPGQGLQFLFEYFSETQRNKGNFPGRFSGRQFSNSRSEMNVSTLELGDSALYLCASSLRAGVGTSGRSDTQYFGPGTRLTVL.

The chain employs TRBV28 and TRBJ1-3, with TRBD1 identical over 8 bases. From germline, CDR1 is MDHEN and CDR2 SYDVKM. The CDR3 contains 14 residues. The V and J ends lost 5 bases and 1 base, in that order; junction bases with no gene match: 1. As DNA, the CDR3 is TGTGCCAGCAGTCGGACAGGGTCTGGAAACACCATATATTTT. Translating it yields CASSRTGSGNTIYF.

This clone was picked up one time. The chain recombines TRBV7-9 with TRBJ2-3, with 7 bases aligning to TRBD1. Germline assignment: CDR1 SEHNR and CDR2 FQNEAQ (reference sequence). The CDR3 runs 15 residues. V shed 5 bases, J shed 1 base, and the junction held 6 bases outside the gene matches. CDR3 residues: CASSLDRSGTDTQYF. The CDR3 nucleotides read TGTGCCAGCAGCCTGGACAGGTCCGGCACAGATACGCAGTATTTT.

The rearrangement joins TRBV7-3 to TRBJ2-3; the match to TRBD2 covers 8 bases. CDR1 and CDR2 (germline): SGHTA, FQGTGA. With 0 bases clipped from V and 0 bases from J, the junction kept 8 bases outside the gene matches. The CDR3 covers 18 residues. CDR3: CASSLTLGSGTSTDTQYF. In DNA, the CDR3 is TGTGCCAGCAGCTTAACTTTGGGTAGCGGGACTAGCACAGATACGCAGTATTTT. The full variable domain, with the rest looked up from reference TRBV7-3 and TRBJ2-3, is GAGVSQTPSNKVTEKGKYVELRCDPISGHTALYWYRQSLGQGPEFLIYFQGTGAADDSGLPNDRFFAVRPEGSVSTLKIQRTERGDSAVYLCASSLTLGSGTSTDTQYFGPGTRLTVL.